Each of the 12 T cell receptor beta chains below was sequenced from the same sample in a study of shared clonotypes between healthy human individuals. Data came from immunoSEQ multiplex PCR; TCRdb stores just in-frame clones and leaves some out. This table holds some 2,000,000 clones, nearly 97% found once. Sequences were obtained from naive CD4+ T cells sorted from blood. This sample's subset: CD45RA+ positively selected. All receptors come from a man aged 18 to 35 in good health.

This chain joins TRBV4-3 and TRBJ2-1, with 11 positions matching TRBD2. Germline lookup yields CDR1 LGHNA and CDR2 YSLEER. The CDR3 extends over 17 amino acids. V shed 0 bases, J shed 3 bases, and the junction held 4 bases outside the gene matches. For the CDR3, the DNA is TGCGCCAGCAGCCAAGATTTAGCGGGAGGGCTCTACAATGAGCAGTTCTTC. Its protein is CASSQDLAGGLYNEQFF.

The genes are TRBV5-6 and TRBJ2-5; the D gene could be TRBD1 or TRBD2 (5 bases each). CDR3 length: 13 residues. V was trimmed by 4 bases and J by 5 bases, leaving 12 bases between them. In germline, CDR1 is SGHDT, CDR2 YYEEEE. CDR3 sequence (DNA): TGTGCCAGCAGCCCCAGGGACCGGGAGACCCAGTACTTC. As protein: CASSPRDRETQYF.

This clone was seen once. In DNA, the CDR3 is TGCGCCAGCAGGACAGGGGGAGGAAGCACTGAAGCTTTCTTT. The encoded protein is CASRTGGGSTEAFF. The chain recombines TRBV4-1 with TRBJ1-1; TRBD1 aligns across 9 bases. CDR1 MGHRA and CDR2 YSYEKL come from the germline V gene. The CDR3 length is 14 residues. V lost 6 bases to trimming and J lost 4 bases; unmatched junction nucleotides: 6.

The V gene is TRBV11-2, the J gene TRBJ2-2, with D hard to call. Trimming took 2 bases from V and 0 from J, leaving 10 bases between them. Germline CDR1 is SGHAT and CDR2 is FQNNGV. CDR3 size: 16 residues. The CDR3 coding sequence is TGTGCCAGCAGCTTAAGGCAGATCCCGAACACCGGGGAGCTGTTTTTT. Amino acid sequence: CASSLRQIPNTGELFF.

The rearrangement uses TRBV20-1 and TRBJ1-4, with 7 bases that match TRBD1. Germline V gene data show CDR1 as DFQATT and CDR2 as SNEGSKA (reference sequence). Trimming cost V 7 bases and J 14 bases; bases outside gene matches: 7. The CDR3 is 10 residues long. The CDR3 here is CSVQGEVLFF. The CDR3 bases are TGCAGTGTTCAGGGGGAAGTTCTGTTTTTT.

The CDR3 reads CASSETLPGANVLTF. The CDR3 nucleotides read TGCGCCAGCAGTGAGACTTTACCTGGGGCCAACGTCCTGACTTTC. The chain is built from TRBV10-2 and TRBJ2-6; D not resolved. CDR1 is WSHSY, CDR2 SAAADI, per germline. Trimming left V 2 bases short and J 2 bases short, with 7 bases between. The CDR3 is 15 amino acids.

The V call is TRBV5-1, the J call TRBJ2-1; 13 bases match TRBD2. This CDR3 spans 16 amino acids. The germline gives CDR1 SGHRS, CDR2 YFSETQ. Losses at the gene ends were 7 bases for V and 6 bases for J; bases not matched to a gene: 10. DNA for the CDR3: TGCGCCAGCCGAGGGACTAGCGGGGCGGCGCTCAATGAGCAGTTCTTC. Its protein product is CASRGTSGAALNEQFF.

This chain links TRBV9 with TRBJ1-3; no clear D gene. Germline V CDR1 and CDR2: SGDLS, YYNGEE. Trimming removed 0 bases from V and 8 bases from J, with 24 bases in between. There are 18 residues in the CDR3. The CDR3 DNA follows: TGTGCCAGCAGCGTAGCGTCGGAGGGCACGACTAGAGGAGACACCATATATTTT. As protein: CASSVASEGTTRGDTIYF.

This CDR3 is CASSLVAGVYVKTQYF. The CDR3 nucleotides are TGTGCCAGCAGCTTAGTAGCGGGGGTTTATGTGAAGACCCAGTACTTC. This chain links TRBV7-2 with TRBJ2-5, with 9 nucleotides matching TRBD2. CDR1 is SGHTA and CDR2 is FQGNSA in the germline V gene. Losses at the gene ends were 1 base for V and 6 bases for J; bases not matched to a gene: 9. CDR3 length: 16 amino acids.

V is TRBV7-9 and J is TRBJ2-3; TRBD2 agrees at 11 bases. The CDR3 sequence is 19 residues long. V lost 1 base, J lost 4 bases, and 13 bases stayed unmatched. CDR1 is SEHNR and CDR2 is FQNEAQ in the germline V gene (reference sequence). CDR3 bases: TGTGCCAGCAGCTTAGGCCTAGCGGGGGGACTGATGGTGTCAGATACGCAGTATTTT. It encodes CASSLGLAGGLMVSDTQYF.

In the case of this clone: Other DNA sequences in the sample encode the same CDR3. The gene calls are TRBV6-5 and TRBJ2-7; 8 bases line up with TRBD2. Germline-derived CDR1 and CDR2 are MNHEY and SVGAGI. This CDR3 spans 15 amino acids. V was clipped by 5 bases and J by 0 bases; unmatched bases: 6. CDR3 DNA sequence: TGTGCCAGCAGTCGGGGGGGGAAAAGCTCCTACGAGCAGTACTTC. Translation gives CASSRGGKSSYEQYF.

The CDR3 coding sequence is TGTGCCAGCTCACCGCCGGGTAGCGGTTCCTACGAGCAGTACTTC. It codes for CASSPPGSGSYEQYF. The chain couples TRBV18 to TRBJ2-7, with a possible D match to TRBD2 (6 bases). The V end was cut by 3 bases, the J end by 1 base, with 13 bases between. The CDR3 is 15 amino acids. Germline V gene lookup returns CDR1 KGHSH and CDR2 LQKENI.